These 9 T cell receptor beta chains were all obtained from the same sample, sequenced in a study of blood T cells in healthy people across ages. A second PCR, run for roughly 7 to 12 cycles, used a sample-barcoded 5' primer plus a J-beta primer mix. TCRdb independently ran MiXCR on the 5' RACE reads; one entry per CDR3 protein. The table lists around 800,000 distinct CDR3 sequences, about 53% of them singletons. The sample taken for sequencing was blood. These receptors were taken from a man older than 75 in good health.

The chain employs TRBV6-1 and TRBJ2-1; 12 bases fit TRBD2. V was pared by 1 base and J by 15 bases, with 7 bases of the junction left unmatched. The germline CDR1 and CDR2 sequences are MNHNS and SASEGT. CDR3 length: 14 residues. CDR3 sequence reads: CASSEVTSGSGRFF. Here the CDR3 DNA reads TGTGCCAGCAGTGAAGTGACTAGCGGGAGTGGTCGGTTCTTC.

J is TRBJ2-1 and V is TRBV5-4, with 11 bases matching TRBD2. Trimming cost V 4 bases and J 3 bases; bases outside gene matches: 3. The CDR3 is 15 amino acids. CDR1 and CDR2 (germline): SGHNT, YYREEE (reference sequence). This chain's CDR3 is CASSPTSGDYNEQFF. The CDR3 region has the DNA TGTGCCAGCAGCCCGACTAGCGGGGACTACAATGAGCAGTTCTTC.

This clonotype was seen once. The V call is TRBV28, the J call TRBJ2-2; D is undetermined. The V gene lost 4 bases and the J gene lost 9 bases, with 6 bases spanning the gap. The germline CDR1 and CDR2 sequences are MDHEN and SYDVKM. The CDR3 contains 11 residues. CDR3 nucleotide sequence: TGTGCCAGCAGTTCGACCCGGGAGCTGTTTTTT. Translated: CASSSTRELFF.

This chain links TRBV2 with TRBJ2-3, with D perhaps TRBD2 (6 bases). Trimming left V 10 bases short and J 2 bases short, with 22 bases between. The V gene's germline CDR1 is SNHLY and CDR2 FYNNEI. CDR3 length equals 16 residues. The CDR3 sequence is CATKSRAGTITDTQYF. DNA for the CDR3: TGTGCCACCAAGAGTCGGGCGGGAACCATCACAGATACGCAGTATTTT.

This clonotype has only a few counts. The gene calls are TRBV4-2 and TRBJ2-1; 13 positions agree with TRBD2. CDR1 and CDR2 from the germline V gene are LGHNA and YNFKEQ. V lost 4 bases, J lost 6 bases, and 6 bases stayed unmatched. The CDR3 covers 16 residues. The CDR3 is CASSRPGLAGLNEQFF. CDR3 bases: TGTGCCAGCAGCCGACCGGGACTAGCGGGACTCAATGAGCAGTTCTTC.

In its sample, this clonotype was seen once. The chain employs TRBV20-1 and TRBJ2-7; D possibly uses TRBD1 or TRBD2 (5 bases each). The germline V gene has CDR1 DFQATT and CDR2 SNEGSKA (reference sequence). CDR3 length equals 13 residues. V was pared by 1 base and J by 3 bases, with 10 bases between. CDR3: CSARGGILYEQYF. The CDR3 DNA is TGCAGTGCTAGAGGGGGGATTCTCTACGAGCAGTACTTC.

The chain couples TRBV29-1 to TRBJ2-5; D is ambiguous. Germline V gives CDR1 SQVTM, CDR2 ANQGSEA. The CDR3 consists of 11 residues. The V end lost 4 bases, the J end lost 5 bases, and 8 bases lay between the germline ends. The CDR3 coding sequence is TGCAGCGTTGGACACGGTGAGACCCAGTACTTC. This translates into CSVGHGETQYF.

The chain carries TRBV7-9 and TRBJ2-1; 8 nucleotides agree with TRBD1. Germline V gene lookup returns CDR1 SEHNR and CDR2 FQNEAQ (reference sequence). After removal of 6 bases from V and 10 bases from J, the junction contained 11 bases not matched to a gene. The CDR3 is 14 residues long. The CDR3: CASSVGTGIREQFF. In DNA form, the CDR3 reads TGTGCCAGCAGTGTTGGGACAGGCATCCGGGAGCAGTTCTTC.

The V and J genes are TRBV4-1 and TRBJ1-5, with 7 bases aligning to TRBD1. Germline lookup yields CDR1 MGHRA and CDR2 YSYEKL. J gave up 3 bases and V 1 base, and 9 bases lay outside the gene matches. The CDR3 sequence is 17 residues long. CDR3 sequence: CASSQGFGRGLNQPQHF. The CDR3 DNA is TGCGCCAGCAGCCAAGGTTTTGGGAGGGGGCTCAATCAGCCCCAGCATTTT.